The source of this T cell receptor beta chain is a study of T-cell reconstitution after alpha-beta-depleted transplantation in children. V lost 6 bases to trimming and J lost 3 bases; unmatched junction nucleotides: 9. The CDR3 loop spans 16 amino acids. This clonotype was seen only a few times. The library targeted TCRbeta and was prepared with unique molecular identifiers. Each CDR3 protein is one row after TCRdb ran MiXCR on the PCR reads. The sample yields hundreds of thousands of distinct CDR3 sequences, roughly 17% seen once. The sequence came from a human donor who donated a stem cell graft to a child with acute myeloid leukemia. The chain uses TRBV12-3 or TRBV12-4 and TRBJ1-5; TRBD1 aligns across 9 bases. This specimen was PBMCs from the stem cell graft donor, taken from the stem cell graft. The DNA for the CDR3 is TGTGCCAGCAGCGGCCCCGGGACAGGGATCAATCAGCCCCAGCATTTT. The encoded protein is CASSGPGTGINQPQHF.